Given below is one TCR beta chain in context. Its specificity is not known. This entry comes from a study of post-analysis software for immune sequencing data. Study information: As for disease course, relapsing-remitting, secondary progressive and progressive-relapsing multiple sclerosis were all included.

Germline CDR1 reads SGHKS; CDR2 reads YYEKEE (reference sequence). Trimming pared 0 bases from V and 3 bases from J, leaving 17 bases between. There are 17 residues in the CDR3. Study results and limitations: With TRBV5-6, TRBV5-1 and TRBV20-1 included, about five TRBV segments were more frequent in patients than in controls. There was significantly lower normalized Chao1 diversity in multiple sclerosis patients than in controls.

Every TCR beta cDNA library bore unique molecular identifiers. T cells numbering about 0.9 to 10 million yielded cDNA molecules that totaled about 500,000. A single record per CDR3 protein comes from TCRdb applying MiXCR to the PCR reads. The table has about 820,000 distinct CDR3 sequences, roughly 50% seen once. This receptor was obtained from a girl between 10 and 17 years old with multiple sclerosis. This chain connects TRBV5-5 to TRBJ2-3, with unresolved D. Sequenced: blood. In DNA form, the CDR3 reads TGTGCCAGCAGCTTGGCCGCTTTTGCCAATCCTACAGATACGCAGTATTTT. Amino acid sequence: CASSLAAFANPTDTQYF.